The rows below give T cell receptor beta chains drawn from one sample of a study of blood T cell repertoires in COVID-19. Clones were read by immunoSEQ multiplex PCR, and TCRdb kept only the in-frame ones, dropping some. The sample lists tens of thousands of clones, approximately 89% seen once, with 1% to 1.5% in the top ten. Sequenced material: peripheral blood. Receptors originate from a woman aged 40 to 50 with acute or convalescent COVID-19. CDR3s include the opening cysteine and the closing phenylalanine or tryptophan. A D gene is named only where the DNA matches it firmly. Part of the rows lack a size; the others show once, few, many or a class for expanded clones.

TRBJ2-7	12	-	TRBD1	TRBV6-5	CASRGDRDEQYF	TGTGCCAGCAGGGGGGACAGGGACGAGCAGTACTTC
TRBJ2-5	14	-	TRBD1	TRBV6-6	CASRLQGARETQYF	TGTGCCAGCAGGCTACAGGGGGCGCGGGAGACCCAGTACTTC
TRBJ2-1	12	-	TRBD2	TRBV29-1	CSVEPSGNEQFF	TGCAGCGTCGAACCTAGCGGCAATGAGCAGTTCTTC
TRBJ1-1	15	-	-	TRBV5-1	CASSTQDPAVSEAFF	TGCGCCAGCAGCACCCAGGATCCGGCAGTGTCTGAAGCTTTCTTT
TRBJ2-2	24	-	TRBD1	TRBV23-1	CASSHPKDYGEKQDRGFGTGELFF	TGCGCCAGCAGTCACCCCAAAGACTACGGGGAAAAACAGGACAGGGGGTTCGGGACCGGGGAGCTGTTTTTT
TRBJ2-2	15	-	-	TRBV19	CASSPLGLDTGELFF	TGTGCCAGTAGTCCCCTAGGATTGGACACCGGGGAGCTGTTTTTT
TRBJ1-3	16	-	-	TRBV3-1/TRBV3-2	CASSQDKPGVGNTIYF	TGTGCCAGCAGCCAAGATAAGCCAGGGGTTGGAAACACCATATATTTT
TRBJ2-6	17	-	TRBD1	TRBV16	CASSQLTGGGGANVLTF	TGTGCCAGCAGCCAATTGACAGGGGGCGGTGGGGCCAACGTCCTGACTTTC
TRBJ1-5	18	-	TRBD1	TRBV6-2/TRBV6-3	CASSYDRDRSVSNQPQHF	TGTGCCAGCAGTTACGACAGGGATCGATCGGTTAGCAATCAGCCCCAGCATTTT
TRBJ1-4	12	-	-	TRBV9	CASSGPREGLFF	TGTGCCAGCAGCGGACCCCGGGAAGGACTGTTTTTT
TRBJ1-4	16	-	TRBD1	TRBV5-1	CASSETVGQGNEKLFF	TGCGCCAGCAGCGAGACGGTAGGACAGGGGAATGAAAAACTGTTTTTT
TRBJ1-2	17	-	TRBD1	TRBV5-6	CASSGPGTGTVNYGYTF	TGTGCCAGCAGCGGCCCCGGGACAGGGACGGTGAACTATGGCTACACCTTC
TRBJ2-7	14	once	TRBD2	TRBV7-6	CASSLYLGSGSEYF	TGTGCCAGCAGCCTCTATTTGGGTAGCGGGAGTGAGTACTTC
TRBJ2-1	15	-	TRBD1	TRBV5-1	CASSLGQGVHNEQFF	TGCGCCAGCAGCTTAGGACAGGGGGTTCACAATGAGCAGTTCTTC
TRBJ1-1	13	-	-	TRBV7-2	CASSLTGRTEAFF	TGTGCCAGCAGCTTGACAGGACGCACTGAAGCTTTCTTT
TRBJ1-1	14	-	TRBD1	TRBV7-2	CASSQDRVSTEAFF	TGTGCCAGCAGCCAGGACAGGGTCAGCACTGAAGCTTTCTTT
TRBJ1-5	15	medium-sized	TRBD1	TRBV7-8	CASSAQQGPSAPQHF	TGTGCCAGCAGCGCTCAACAGGGGCCCAGTGCGCCCCAGCATTTT
TRBJ1-2	19	-	-	TRBV28	CASSSYFSTLQGPYYGYTF	TGTGCCAGCAGTTCATATTTTTCCACCCTTCAGGGTCCATACTATGGCTACACCTTC
TRBJ2-2	15	-	-	TRBV7-3	CASSRDRGYTGELFF	TGTGCCAGCAGTCGCGACAGAGGCTACACCGGGGAGCTGTTTTTT
TRBJ1-1	13	-	-	TRBV6-5	CAGSRNQGTEAFF	TGTGCCGGGTCGAGGAATCAGGGAACTGAAGCTTTCTTT
TRBJ1-5	15	-	TRBD1	TRBV19	CASSPLTGENQPQHF	TGTGCCAGTAGTCCCTTGACAGGGGAGAATCAGCCCCAGCATTTT
TRBJ2-2	15	-	-	TRBV5-6	CASGADVGNTGELFF	TGTGCCAGCGGGGCCGACGTGGGGAACACCGGGGAGCTGTTTTTT
TRBJ1-1	13	-	TRBD1	TRBV5-6	CASSRTGGTEAFF	TGTGCCAGCAGCCGAACAGGGGGAACTGAAGCTTTCTTT
TRBJ2-7	14	-	TRBD1	TRBV7-9	CASSATGVHYEQYF	TGTGCCAGCAGCGCGACAGGGGTTCACTACGAGCAGTACTTC
TRBJ2-1	17	-	-	TRBV9	CASSVSPSGSSYNEQFF	TGTGCCAGCAGCGTTAGTCCTAGTGGGAGCTCCTACAATGAGCAGTTCTTC
TRBJ2-1	16	once	-	TRBV7-2	CASSKTRGAPPSEQFF	TGTGCCAGCAGCAAAACCCGGGGGGCCCCGCCGAGTGAGCAGTTCTTC
TRBJ1-1	13	-	TRBD1	TRBV18	CASSPLRDSEAFF	TGTGCCAGCTCACCGCTCAGGGACAGTGAAGCTTTCTTT
TRBJ2-5	14	-	-	TRBV6-2/TRBV6-3	CASSYRRMQETQYF	TGTGCCAGCAGTTATAGGCGGATGCAAGAGACCCAGTACTTC
TRBJ2-2	18	-	TRBD1	TRBV5-1	CASSILGTGAAGTGELFF	TGCGCCAGCAGCATCCTCGGGACAGGGGCCGCGGGCACCGGGGAGCTGTTTTTT
TRBJ2-1	15	-	TRBD1	TRBV10-3	CAISDRDRGQNEQFF	TGTGCCATCAGTGACCGGGACAGGGGGCAGAATGAGCAGTTCTTC
TRBJ1-2	15	-	-	TRBV9	CASSVGMAGADGYTF	TGTGCCAGCAGCGTAGGTATGGCAGGGGCGGACGGCTACACCTTC
TRBJ1-6	16	-	-	TRBV5-1	CASSLGGDPWDSPLHF	TGCGCCAGCAGCCTAGGGGGGGATCCCTGGGATTCACCCCTCCACTTT
TRBJ1-5	16	once	-	TRBV27	CASSPLPGDSNQPQHF	TGTGCCAGCAGTCCCCTCCCGGGGGATAGCAATCAGCCCCAGCATTTT
TRBJ1-1	12	-	TRBD1	TRBV5-1	CASSPGQGTAFF	TGCGCCAGCAGCCCGGGACAGGGTACAGCTTTCTTT
TRBJ2-6	17	-	-	TRBV7-2	CASSGYGQSSGANVLTF	TGTGCCAGCAGCGGATATGGACAGAGCTCTGGGGCCAACGTCCTGACTTTC
TRBJ2-5	20	once	TRBD1	TRBV3-1/TRBV3-2	CASSQDLQGFTSPAKETQYF	TGTGCCAGCAGCCAAGATCTACAGGGGTTTACATCACCCGCAAAGGAGACCCAGTACTTC
TRBJ1-1	15	-	TRBD1	TRBV6-6	CASSATGGAETEAFF	TGTGCCAGCAGTGCGACAGGGGGAGCCGAAACTGAAGCTTTCTTT
TRBJ1-5	14	-	TRBD1	TRBV9	CASSTGDVNQPQHF	TGTGCCAGCAGCACAGGGGATGTCAATCAGCCCCAGCATTTT
TRBJ2-1	16	few	TRBD2	TRBV4-1	CASSSWAGGSYNEQFF	TGCGCCAGCAGCTCCTGGGCGGGAGGCTCCTACAATGAGCAGTTCTTC
TRBJ1-1	17	-	TRBD1	TRBV11-2	CASSSRTGGLMNTEAFF	TGTGCCAGCAGCTCCAGGACAGGGGGACTAATGAACACTGAAGCTTTCTTT
TRBJ2-2	15	-	-	TRBV5-1	CASSGGDRVGGELFF	TGCGCCAGCAGCGGCGGGGACCGAGTAGGCGGGGAGCTGTTTTTT
TRBJ1-1	15	-	-	TRBV5-1	CASKAQTGLGTEAFF	TGCGCCAGCAAGGCTCAAACAGGGTTGGGAACTGAAGCTTTCTTT
TRBJ2-2	15	-	TRBD2	TRBV9	CASSVASGGTGELFF	TGTGCCAGCAGCGTGGCTAGCGGGGGCACCGGGGAGCTGTTTTTT
TRBJ1-2	16	-	TRBD1	TRBV28	CASSPDRGPDRYGYTF	TGTGCCAGCAGTCCTGACAGGGGGCCTGACCGCTATGGCTACACCTTC
TRBJ1-5	13	-	-	TRBV28	CASRPTSGGAQHF	TGTGCCAGCAGGCCTACGTCCGGGGGAGCCCAGCATTTT
TRBJ2-3	17	-	-	TRBV5-1	CASSSSPGILTADTQYF	TGCGCCAGCAGCTCCTCTCCAGGGATCCTGACAGCTGATACGCAGTATTTT
TRBJ1-5	13	few	-	TRBV28	CASSLSGNQPQHF	TGTGCCAGCAGTTTGTCAGGCAATCAGCCCCAGCATTTT